The present TCR beta chain was sequenced within a study of cytomegalovirus exposure and HLA in healthy donors. Overall study results and limits: V- and J-gene trimming in TCR beta was tied to a missense DCLRE1C variant by an analysis performed later.

Researchers ran the PCR with 60 Vbeta and 13 Jbeta primers. Here immunoSEQ multiplex PCR was the method, and the copy in TCRdb shows in-frame clones only, minus some. Here the sample spans about 130,000 clones, approximately 60% being singletons. A note on this clone: The antigen is not known.

The CDR3 is 14 amino acids. Trimming left V 6 bases short and J 4 bases short, with 16 bases between. Germline CDR1 and CDR2: LNHDA and SQIVND (reference sequence). The J gene is TRBJ2-7, the V gene TRBV19; D gene ambiguous. The receptor comes from a human donor in good health. Sequencing input: PBMCs. CDR3 sequence: CASSPIRNMYEQYF. The DNA for the CDR3 is TGTGCCAGTAGCCCGATAAGAAACATGTACGAGCAGTACTTC.